This T cell receptor (beta chain) was sequenced during a study of CD8 T cells in ankylosing spondylitis. Study-wide findings and caveats: The authors reported significant enrichment of disease-linked clones in matched ankylosing spondylitis synovial fluid. A number of the motif variants had already been described in reactive arthritis synovial fluid and blood. Ankylosing spondylitis blood seemed to carry a telltale TCR beta motif made of about 8 highly homologous variants. Disease-associated clones were CD8+ and fairly uncommon in peripheral blood.

The germline V gene encodes CDR1 SGHDN and CDR2 FVKESK. V shed 6 bases and J 3 bases; nucleotides not matched to a gene: 9. The CDR3 runs to 16 residues. Concerning this clonotype: The antigen is undetermined.

Quantitative 5'-RACE with molecular barcodes produced the TCR beta libraries. MiXCR was run by TCRdb on the 5' RACE reads, yielding one entry per CDR3 protein. The sample holds about 210,000 distinct CDR3 sequences; more than 5.5% are singletons and the top ten take 12% to 15%. Sequenced sample: blood, either unsorted or a sorted T cell fraction (not recorded which). The J gene is TRBJ2-7, the V gene TRBV14; 12 positions match TRBD2. The origin of this receptor is a male donor with ankylosing spondylitis. CDR3 protein: CASSPLTSGRIYEQYF. The CDR3 nucleotides are TGTGCCAGCAGTCCTTTGACTAGCGGGAGAATCTACGAGCAGTACTTC.